Below, 17 T cell receptor beta chains from the same sample are listed, as sequenced in a study of vaccination effects on CD4 cells after COVID-19. Antigen-specific CD4+ T cells were first expanded with viral peptide pools by the ViraFEST assay and only then sequenced. When more than 9 days of culture had elapsed, CD4+ T cells were isolated. Previously uninfected by SARS-CoV-2, the vaccine recipients also showed negative nucleocapsid antibodies. For these receptors, no antigen is known. Profiling relied on immunoSEQ multiplex PCR, and the TCRdb table lists in-frame clones only, not all of them. Here the sample spans 30,000 to 45,000 clones, under 70% being singletons. Specimen: CD4+ T cells from PBMCs cultured with SARS-CoV-2 spike peptides, collected before COVID-19 vaccination. Every receptor here comes from a human donor who received a COVID-19 vaccine.

The V gene is TRBV5-1, the J gene TRBJ2-5; 11 bases are a match to TRBD2. Germline values: CDR1 SGHRS, CDR2 YFSETQ. Trimming removed 4 bases from V and 4 bases from J; junction bases left unmatched: 6. The CDR3 is 15 residues long. The CDR3 sequence: CASSISSGGRETQYF. In DNA form, the CDR3 reads TGCGCCAGCAGCATATCTAGCGGGGGGAGAGAGACCCAGTACTTC.

The rearrangement uses TRBV5-4 and TRBJ1-2; the D gene is possibly TRBD1 (6 bases). The CDR3 is 15 residues long. V lost 0 bases and J lost 8, with 17 bases in between. Germline CDR1 and CDR2: SGHNT and YYREEE (reference sequence). The CDR3: CASSLVAREGGGYTF. CDR3 nucleotides: TGTGCCAGCAGCTTGGTGGCCAGGGAAGGGGGGGGCTACACCTTC.

The CDR3 region is CASSYPERTVNTEAFF. As DNA, the CDR3 is TGTGCCAGCAGTTACCCCGAACGGACGGTGAACACTGAAGCTTTCTTT. This chain joins TRBV6-6 and TRBJ1-1, with D uncertain. V lost 2 bases, J lost 0 bases, and 13 bases lay in between. CDR3 length: 16 amino acids. Germline loops: CDR1 MNHNY, CDR2 SVGAGI (reference sequence).

The rearrangement joins TRBV6-5 to TRBJ2-2, with D maybe TRBD1 (5 bases). This CDR3 region has 13 residues. Germline lookup yields CDR1 MNHEY and CDR2 SVGAGI. Trimming took off 7 bases at V and 5 bases at J, with 11 bases between the two ends. CDR3 sequence reads: CASNRRGTGELFF. The DNA of the CDR3 is TGTGCCAGCAACCGTAGGGGTACCGGGGAGCTGTTTTTT.

The chain carries TRBV5-1 and TRBJ1-6, with D possibly being TRBD1 (6 bases). Trimming left V 6 bases short and J 3 bases short, with 16 bases between. The CDR3 length is 16 residues. From germline, CDR1 is SGHRS and CDR2 YFSETQ. The CDR3 DNA reads as TGCGCCAGCAAGGAGGACAGTGGCTTCTATAATTCACCCCTCCACTTT. It specifies CASKEDSGFYNSPLHF.

The chain uses TRBV12-5 and TRBJ1-5, with 9 bases aligning to TRBD1. Trimming removed 6 bases from V and 2 bases from J; junction bases left unmatched: 20. Germline CDR1 is LGHNT and CDR2 is FRNRAP. CDR3 size: 20 residues. Here the CDR3 reads CASGSLLLNRGRMGNQPQHF. The CDR3 DNA reads as TGTGCTAGTGGATCCCTTCTCCTTAACAGGGGGCGGATGGGCAATCAGCCCCAGCATTTT.

This clone showed up just a few times. This chain uses TRBV6-5 with TRBJ1-1, with 10 positions matching TRBD1. CDR1 MNHEY and CDR2 SVGAGI come from the germline V gene. V was clipped by 10 bases and J by 4 bases; unmatched bases: 12. CDR3 length: 15 amino acids. As DNA, the CDR3 is TGTGCCACATTTCCTTTGTGGACAGGGGGCACTGAAGCTTTCTTT. Protein sequence: CATFPLWTGGTEAFF.

This rearrangement joins TRBV2 to TRBJ2-5; D is unresolved. Germline lookup yields CDR1 SNHLY and CDR2 FYNNEI. Trimming pared 5 bases from V and 3 bases from J, leaving 13 bases between. The CDR3 loop spans 14 amino acids. CDR3 DNA sequence: TGTGCCAGCAGTAGGACCCACACTGAAGAGACCCAGTACTTC. Translation gives CASSRTHTEETQYF.

The chain carries TRBV6-5 and TRBJ1-1, with TRBD1 matching over 10 bases. The length of the CDR3 is 14 residues. From germline, CDR1 is MNHEY and CDR2 SVGAGI. Germline trimming cut 4 bases from V and 5 bases from J; bases unmatched to any gene: 4. The CDR3 DNA reads TGTGCCAGCAGTTTAGACAGGGGGCGGACTGAAGCTTTCTTT. Translation: CASSLDRGRTEAFF.

V gene TRBV5-1 combines with J gene TRBJ1-1, with 7 nucleotides matching TRBD1. Germline assignment: CDR1 SGHRS and CDR2 YFSETQ. The CDR3 runs to 12 residues. J gave up 11 bases and V 4 bases, and 8 bases lay outside the gene matches. The CDR3 sequence is CASSPDREEAFF. The DNA for the CDR3 is TGCGCCAGCAGCCCCGACAGGGAGGAGGCTTTCTTT.

By proportion, this clone is medium-sized. CDR3 bases: TGTGCCAGCCAGATTCGCGGGAGTGCGGGGTACAATGAGCAGTTCTTC. This translates into CASQIRGSAGYNEQFF. The chain has TRBV28 and TRBJ2-1; TRBD2 agrees at 7 bases. This CDR3 has 16 amino acids. Per the germline V gene, CDR1 is MDHEN and CDR2 is SYDVKM. J lost 4 bases, V lost 8 bases, and 14 bases had no gene match.

The chain links TRBV5-6 to TRBJ1-3, with TRBD1 matching 8 bases. Trimming removed 2 bases from V and 8 bases from J; junction bases left unmatched: 9. Germline CDR1 reads SGHDT; CDR2 reads YYEEEE. The CDR3 has 15 residues. The CDR3 bases are TGTGCCAGCAGCTTTTCCCGCAGGGGGCGAGACACCATATATTTT. Its protein product is CASSFSRRGRDTIYF.

This chain joins TRBV2 and TRBJ2-1, with D possibly matching TRBD2 (5 bases). V was cut by 6 bases and J by 7 bases, with 19 bases left in between. CDR3 size: 15 residues. Germline CDR1 and CDR2: SNHLY and FYNNEI. CDR3 protein: CASRLPGTPGNEQFF. The CDR3, as DNA: TGTGCCAGCAGGCTCCCGGGAACGCCGGGGAATGAGCAGTTCTTC.

A few counts support this clone. The chain employs TRBV7-2 and TRBJ2-1, with D hard to call. The germline CDR1 and CDR2 sequences are SGHTA and FQGNSA. The length of the CDR3 is 13 residues. The ends were cut back, 8 bases at V and 5 bases at J, with 13 bases in the middle. CDR3 DNA sequence: TGTGCCAGCGCTATCGATTTCCACAATGAGCAGTTCTTC. Translating it yields CASAIDFHNEQFF.

The J gene is TRBJ1-1, the V gene TRBV11-2; TRBD1 is a possible D gene (5 bases). There are 13 residues in the CDR3. Germline V gene sequence: CDR1 SGHAT, CDR2 FQNNGV. With 5 bases removed from V and 1 base from J, the gap between germline ends came to 8 bases. In nucleotides, the CDR3 is TGTGCCAGCAGCCAGGGCCGGAACACTGAAGCTTTCTTT. It codes for CASSQGRNTEAFF.

V gene TRBV2 combines with J gene TRBJ2-5, with 12 bases aligning to TRBD2. Per germline, CDR1 SNHLY and CDR2 FYNNEI. V shed 5 bases, J shed 4 bases, and the junction held 8 bases outside the gene matches. The CDR3 contains 16 residues. The CDR3 DNA sequence: TGTGCCAGCAGTTCTACCACGGGACTAGCGGGAGAGACCCAGTACTTC. It specifies CASSSTTGLAGETQYF.

This clone appeared a few times. The chain couples TRBV6-1 to TRBJ1-5, with D tentatively TRBD1 (6 bases). The V end was cut by 0 bases, the J end by 7 bases, with 16 bases between. Per germline, CDR1 MNHNS and CDR2 SASEGT. The CDR3 sequence is 16 residues long. The CDR3 sequence is CASSEALRTAGQPQHF. The CDR3 DNA reads TGTGCCAGCAGTGAAGCGCTTCGGACAGCGGGACAGCCCCAGCATTTT.